Shown below are 8 T cell receptor beta chains from a single sample sequenced in a study of sequential checkpoint blockade in melanoma. Data came from immunoSEQ multiplex PCR; TCRdb stores just in-frame clones and leaves some out. The table records approximately 7,000 clones, 25% to 35% of them present only once. Treatment in this sample: randomized to nivolumab then ipilimumab (arm A) or the reverse (arm B). The source material was tumor tissue (inferred from file names), sampled from a patient given nivolumab and ipilimumab in sequence. The receptors were gathered from a human donor with melanoma.

J is TRBJ1-1 and V is TRBV11-3; unclear D gene. From germline, CDR1 is SGHNT and CDR2 YENEEA. Trimming removed 3 bases from V and 1 base from J, with 9 bases in between. This CDR3 is 14 amino acids long. The CDR3 region is CASSLENPNTEAFF. CDR3 coding DNA: TGTGCCAGCAGCTTGGAGAACCCGAACACTGAAGCTTTCTTT.

The rearrangement links TRBV6-8 to TRBJ2-2; 11 nucleotides agree with TRBD2. The V gene's germline CDR1 is MNHGY and CDR2 SAAAGT. The CDR3 loop spans 15 amino acids. The ends lost 5 bases at V and 7 bases at J; junction bases unmatched: 6. CDR3 region: CASSRTSGGGGELFF. CDR3 nucleotide sequence: TGTGCCAGCAGTCGTACTAGCGGGGGAGGCGGGGAGCTGTTTTTT.

This clone was observed a handful of times. The J gene is TRBJ2-3, the V gene TRBV4-1; 7 positions match TRBD2. Germline V gene sequence: CDR1 MGHRA, CDR2 YSYEKL. CDR3 size: 17 residues. V was pared by 0 bases and J by 1 base, with 7 bases of the junction left unmatched. The DNA for the CDR3 is TGCGCCAGCAGCCAAGAAGTATGGGACTATGGCACAGATACGCAGTATTTT. This encodes CASSQEVWDYGTDTQYF.

This clone has only a few counts. The gene calls are TRBV6-8 and TRBJ2-7; TRBD1 agrees at 7 bases. Germline CDR1 and CDR2: MNHGY and SAAAGT. The CDR3 contains 14 residues. The junction had 10 bases not matched to a gene; V was cut back by 5 bases and J by 6 bases. The CDR3 coding sequence is TGTGCCAGCAGTCCCCTCGACAGGGCAGGCGAGCAGTACTTC. This codes for CASSPLDRAGEQYF.

The table lists this clone with a few counts. V is TRBV1 and J is TRBJ2-1; the table's D call of TRBD2 was not tested on the DNA. TRBV1 is annotated as a pseudogene. The CDR3 covers 19 residues. CDR3: CASSQPGLAGASSYNEQFF. As DNA, the CDR3 is TGCGCCAGCAGCCAACCCGGACTAGCGGGGGCTAGCTCCTACAATGAGCAGTTCTTC.

This clone showed up many times. The chain has TRBV11-3 and TRBJ2-2; D remains unclear. Germline CDR1 reads SGHNT; CDR2 reads YENEEA. V dropped 1 base and J dropped 5 bases, with 17 bases sitting between them. This CDR3 has 17 residues. The CDR3 protein is CASSLGLLGRGTGELFF. In nucleotides, the CDR3 is TGTGCCAGCAGCTTAGGTCTCCTTGGGCGTGGAACCGGGGAGCTGTTTTTT.

This clone was observed a few times. This sequence joins TRBV6-1 and TRBJ1-1; D gene uncertain. V was trimmed by 1 base and J by 4 bases, leaving 10 bases between them. CDR3 length: 14 residues. Germline-derived CDR1 and CDR2 are MNHNS and SASEGT. CDR3 region: CASSEGAAVTEAFF. CDR3 in DNA: TGTGCCAGCAGTGAAGGGGCAGCAGTCACTGAAGCTTTCTTT.

This clone was detected ten times or more. The chain joins TRBV6-8 to TRBJ1-2, with D tentatively TRBD1 (6 bases). The CDR3 totals 15 residues. With 5 bases removed from V and 3 bases from J, the gap between germline ends came to 16 bases. The germline V gene encodes CDR1 MNHGY and CDR2 SAAAGT. The CDR3 DNA reads as TGTGCCAGCAGTCCTTTAGGACAGCGATACTATGGCTACACCTTC. This encodes CASSPLGQRYYGYTF.